The entry below describes one T cell receptor (beta chain). Its antigen is not yet known. Within one base of it there is no much larger clone, and no base qualities were kept. Libraries were made using the immunoSEQ multiplex PCR assay. For the multiplex PCR, a mixture combining 60 forward primers for TCR Vbeta segments and 13 reverse primers for TCR Jbeta segments was used. Amplification of the CDR3 region of rearranged TCR beta genes was performed with a multiplex PCR assay on genomic DNA. The Illumina HiSeq System was used to sequence the amplified TCR beta libraries as 87-base-pair reads. Regarding the original processing steps: A later analysis counted around 72 million unique TCR beta chains across the 670 or so repertoires, and roughly 10 million of these chains were shared by at least two donors. To remove PCR and sequencing errors, raw reads were error-corrected and collapsed into unique sequences using a nearest-neighbor algorithm that merged closely related sequences. CDR3 sequences were aligned to IMGT reference sequences to assign V, D and J gene segments. For a sequence to be retained, at least a six-nucleotide match to both a V gene segment and a J gene segment was required. A rearrangement counted as productive if the CDR3 had no stop codons and remained in frame with V and J, and every other rearrangement counted as non-productive. CDR3 was defined according to IMGT convention as the region running from the second conserved V-encoded cysteine to the conserved J-encoded phenylalanine. The earlier analysis of around 640 of the donors excluded sequences that lacked an unambiguous match to a single V gene segment. An earlier analysis of almost 600 of the donors classified V segments as functional when productive rearrangements were above 56.7% and as segregating when the standard deviation between donors was above 5%. A statistical classification framework was built to diagnose cytomegalovirus status from the catalog of TCR beta chain sequences. In a later analysis, V and J genes were assigned by comparing TCR nucleotide sequences against IMGT/GENE-DB human TR gene sequences. Using the TCRdist pipeline, a later analysis assigned CDR3 sequences along with most-parsimonious VDJ recombination scenarios. In a later analysis, each TCR beta chain was defined by its CDR3 amino acid sequence together with its V-gene family, and reads lacking a unique V-gene family were excluded. To address suspected cross-contamination and a sequencing artifact, a later analysis removed roughly 580 highly shared, low-generation-probability nucleotide sequences. A later analysis calculated a clonal expansion index for each public chain from normalized within-repertoire ranks of inferred template counts. In a later analysis, generation probabilities were computed with a VDJ recombination model fitted to out-of-frame rearrangements, and the resulting probabilities were checked against IGoR. A later analysis scored TCR-TCR, TCR-HLA and TCR-CMV co-occurrence with hypergeometric tests, applying a repertoire-size bias correction to TCR pairs. In a later analysis, false discovery rates were estimated by permuting HLA or CMV assignments 20 times. In a later analysis, co-occurring TCRs were grouped using DBSCAN, with TCRdist sequence similarity added in when clustering inside HLA-allele-positive subsets. Co-occurrence clustering excluded repertoires with fewer than 30,000 or more than 120,000 public chains, plus five with anomalous nucleotide sharing. In TCRdb, the immuneACCESS table is reduced to in-frame sequences with V and J assigned. These tables do not hold every clone; where another copy was compared, an unresolved V gene accounts for under half, and the others remain unexplained. V, J and clone size reflect that table, while D and trimming were determined from the DNA. This sample holds about 270,000 clones; roughly 88% were observed only once. The ten biggest clones cover around 3.7% of the sample.

Unmatched junction bases come to 6, with V trimmed by 5 bases and J by 2 bases. From a lookup of the germline V gene, CDR1 and CDR2 are SGHRS and YFSETQ. Spanning cysteine to phenylalanine, the CDR3 consists of 15 amino acids. Of the read, only the CDR3 DNA is kept; its 45 bases are in frame from base 1. The data were taken from a study of cytomegalovirus exposure and HLA in healthy donors (dated by TCRdb to about 2017). About the investigation overall: An earlier analysis of approximately 550 of the donors reported roughly 270 Gb of sequence data and 117 million unique TCR beta sequences from about 180 million T cells. Around 300 gigabases of sequencing data and approximately 93 million unique TCR sequences were included in an early release covering over 600 HLA-typed donors. Of the 350 to 450 genotyped donors, 75% to 85% were placed in the genetic ancestry cluster associated with self-reported Caucasian donors. The study aimed to test whether cataloging public T cell receptors could reveal signatures of past pathogen exposure. The study profiled the T cell repertoires of 500 to 800 subjects by immunosequencing and related them to cytomegalovirus serostatus. Besides the first cohort of roughly 700 subjects, a separate validation cohort made up of over 95 different subjects was used. To predict cytomegalovirus infection status, the study combined high-throughput TCR immunosequencing, statistical association of individual TCRs with disease status, and machine learning. A later analysis re-examined previously published TCR beta repertoires from just over 650 donors and added high-resolution HLA genotyping to investigate patterns of TCR occurrence. The later analysis used no new phenotypic data to find candidate immune exposures, relying instead on TCR beta sequences and their occurrence across donors. In an earlier analysis of around 540 of the donors, high-throughput TCR beta sequencing was used to judge whether each TCR beta V gene segment behaved as functional or pseudogenic. Donor age, sex, ethnicity and CMV serostatus were compiled together with the repertoire data. Genome-wide SNP genotypes for about 60% of the roughly 700 donors were used in a later genetic analysis, which treated that subset as a discovery cohort. All discovery cohort repertoires had been generated using a single sequencing platform. Class I and class II HLA loci were covered by the typing at four-digit resolution. The number of typed donors differed by locus: roughly 620-630 for A, B, C, DRB1 and DQB1; some 500 for DQA1; 606 for DPA1; and some 470 for DPB1. About five DR-DQ haplotypes were handled as single units for association and clustering because linkage in the cohort was strong. Across 300 to 500 genotyped donors of the cohort, an average of about 240,000 unique TCR beta nucleotide sequences per donor were sequenced, and approximately 17% of those sequences were non-productive. What the work shows at the level of the full study, not this receptor alone: Because HLA typing was missing for some donors at each locus, association tests included only the typed subset. An earlier analysis of roughly 570 of the donors showed that most TCR beta V segments appeared in productive rearrangements either about 87% or about 30% of the time, which broadly matched IMGT annotations. A group of highly shared sequence variants was considered likely to be a technical artifact of the sequencing pipeline. While some public TCRs were present in many individuals, most TCR sequences turned up only very rarely across donors. It was suggested by the authors that the approach could potentially be generalized to other disease states and immunological phenotypes. In a later analysis, several top co-occurrence clusters were reported to appear linked to parvovirus B19, influenza, CMV and Epstein-Barr virus. Only TCR beta chains were sequenced in this cohort, and the absence of alpha or paired-chain data limited detectable features. According to a later genetic analysis, donors in an Asian-associated ancestry cluster had fewer N-insertions in productive TCRs than the roughly 660-donor mean. In a later genetic analysis, a missense DCLRE1C variant was associated with V-gene and J-gene trimming of TCR beta chains, and the association was replicated in an independent cohort. A later analysis found that HLA-associated TCR beta chains were more clonally expanded and had lower generation probabilities than equally common non-associated chains. Correlated functional status among segregating V segments might be attributable to linkage disequilibrium, but an unknown experimental factor could not be ruled out. Cytomegalovirus status was reported to be diagnosed by the classifier with high specificity and sensitivity in both the original and validation cohorts. The earlier analysis of about 600 of the donors excluded 15 to 20 rarely observed V segments, including chromosome 9 orphons, because counts were too low. At a false discovery rate of 0.05, a later analysis linked approximately 18,000 TCR beta sequences to specific HLA alleles. A further reported finding was that TCR beta sequences accurately predicted the HLA-A and HLA-B alleles for most subjects in the first cohort. Because the 87-base-pair reads could not distinguish some IMGT-functional V segments, including TRBV6-2 and TRBV6-3, those segments were excluded. In a later analysis, most CMV-associated TCR beta chains were found to appear HLA-restricted, with HLA associations seemingly driven largely by CMV exposure. Sequencing depth was assumed to be roughly uniform across donors in the presence/absence analyses, though that assumption may not hold. In a later analysis, TCR association rates were found to vary across HLA loci, with the most associated TCRs seen for DRB1 alleles and the fewest for HLA-C alleles. Immune exposure information for the cohort was limited to CMV serostatus. When HLA alleles, especially DR and DQ, strongly co-occurred, attributing TCR associations to individual alleles was difficult. A total of 150 to 200 TCR beta chains were listed by the study as associated with cytomegalovirus. In vitro tests confirmed that a few of the cytomegalovirus-associated TCR beta chains recognize cytomegalovirus antigens.

The cohort was made up of 666 healthy bone marrow donors. At the time of sampling, all cohort members were nominally healthy, though unrecorded immune exposures were likely present. The donor was CMV seropositive and was included in the group of 300 or so seropositive cohort members. Each donor provided a peripheral blood sample, and peripheral blood mononuclear cells were used for TCR beta sequencing. The Qiagen DNeasy Blood Extraction Kit was used to extract genomic DNA from the blood cell samples. The receptor comes from a man aged 35-49 years in good health and CMV-seropositive. The sample comprised PBMCs. The rearranged chain carries TRBV5-1 and TRBJ2-7; 11 junctional bases match TRBD2. Here the CDR3 is given as CASRGRLAGPYEQYF. The bases read TGCGCCAGCAGGGGGAGACTAGCGGGACCCTACGAGCAGTACTTC. Reference TRBV5-1 and TRBJ2-7 genes cover what lies past the CDR3, so the full variable domain is KAGVTQTPRYLIKTRGQQVTLSCSPISGHRSVSWYQQTPGQGLQFLFEYFSETQRNKGNFPGRFSGRQFSNSRSEMNVSTLELGDSALYLCASRGRLAGPYEQYFGPGTRLTVT.